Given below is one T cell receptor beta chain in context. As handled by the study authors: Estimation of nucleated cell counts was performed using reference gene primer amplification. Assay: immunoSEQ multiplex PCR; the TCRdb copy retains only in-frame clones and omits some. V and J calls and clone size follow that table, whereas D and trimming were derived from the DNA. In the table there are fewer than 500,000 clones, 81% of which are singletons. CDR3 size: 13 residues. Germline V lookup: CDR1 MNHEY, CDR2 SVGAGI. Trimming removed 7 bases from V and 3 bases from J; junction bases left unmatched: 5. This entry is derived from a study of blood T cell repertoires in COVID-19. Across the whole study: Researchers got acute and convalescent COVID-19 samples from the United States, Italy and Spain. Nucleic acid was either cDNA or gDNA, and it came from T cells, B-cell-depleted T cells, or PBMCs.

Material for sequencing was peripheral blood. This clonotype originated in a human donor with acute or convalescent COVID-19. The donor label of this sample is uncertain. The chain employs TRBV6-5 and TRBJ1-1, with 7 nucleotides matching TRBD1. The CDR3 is CASNGQVYTEAFF. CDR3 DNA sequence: TGTGCCAGCAACGGACAGGTCTACACTGAAGCTTTCTTT.